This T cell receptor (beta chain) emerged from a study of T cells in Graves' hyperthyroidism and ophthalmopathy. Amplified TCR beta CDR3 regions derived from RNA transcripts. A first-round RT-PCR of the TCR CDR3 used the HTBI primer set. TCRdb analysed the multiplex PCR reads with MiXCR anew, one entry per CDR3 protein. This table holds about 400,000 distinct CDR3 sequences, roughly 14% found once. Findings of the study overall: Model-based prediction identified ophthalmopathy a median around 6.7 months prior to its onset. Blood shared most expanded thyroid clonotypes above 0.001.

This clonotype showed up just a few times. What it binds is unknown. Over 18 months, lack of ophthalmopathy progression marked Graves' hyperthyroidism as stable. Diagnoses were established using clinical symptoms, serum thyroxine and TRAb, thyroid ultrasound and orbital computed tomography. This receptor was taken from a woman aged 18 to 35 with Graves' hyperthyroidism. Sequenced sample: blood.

Written as DNA, the CDR3 is TGTGCCAGTAGTATGGGATACGAATTAGCCAAAAACATTCAGTACTTC. It codes for CASSMGYELAKNIQYF. The genes are TRBV19 and TRBJ2-4; the D is unclear. CDR1 is LNHDA and CDR2 is SQIVND in the germline V gene (reference sequence). This CDR3 spans 16 amino acids. Deletions cut 3 bases from V and 0 bases from J, with 12 bases between.